The 30 T cell receptor beta chains listed next were all sequenced from one sample in a study of shared clonotypes between healthy human individuals. Sequencing used immunoSEQ multiplex PCR; TCRdb keeps in-frame clones, though not all of them. The sample consists of fewer than 850,000 clones, less than 95% of them appearing once. The sequencing sample was made of memory CD8+ T cells from PBMCs. The subset: CD45RO+ cells pooled with CCR7-negative TemRA cells. These TCRs come from a man aged 18 to 30 in good health. Some clones in this sample may be carry-over from other donors' samples.

The chain is built from TRBV11-2 and TRBJ2-1, with D tentatively TRBD2 (6 bases). This CDR3 is 16 amino acids long. Germline V lookup: CDR1 SGHAT, CDR2 FQNNGV. Trimming left V 3 bases short and J 4 bases short, with 16 bases between. CDR3 loop: CASSFRLAFQYNEQFF. In nucleotides, the CDR3 is TGTGCCAGCAGCTTCCGGCTAGCGTTTCAGTACAATGAGCAGTTCTTC.

The rearrangement uses TRBV19 and TRBJ2-7; 8 positions match TRBD1. J gave up 5 bases and V 3 bases, and 9 bases lay outside the gene matches. The CDR3 is made up of 15 amino acids. Germline V lookup: CDR1 LNHDA, CDR2 SQIVND (reference sequence). CDR3: CASSIPGTGHHEQYF. The CDR3 DNA follows: TGTGCCAGTAGTATCCCCGGGACAGGCCACCACGAGCAGTACTTC.

The genes are TRBV28 and TRBJ2-4, with D possibly matching TRBD1 (5 bases). Germline assignment: CDR1 MDHEN and CDR2 SYDVKM. Trimming removed 6 bases from V and 0 bases from J, with 12 bases in between. The CDR3 spans 15 residues. The CDR3 spells CASRPTVRAKNIQYF. The DNA of the CDR3 is TGTGCCAGCAGACCGACAGTAAGAGCCAAAAACATTCAGTACTTC.

The CDR3: CAISESGDDEQFF. In DNA, the CDR3 is TGTGCCATCAGTGAGTCGGGAGACGATGAGCAGTTCTTC. This rearrangement joins TRBV10-3 to TRBJ2-1; perhaps TRBD2 as D (5 bases). This CDR3 region has 13 residues. Germline CDR1 ENHRY, CDR2 SYGVKD. The V gene lost 0 bases and the J gene lost 8 bases, with 8 bases spanning the gap.

This clone was detected once. The chain joins TRBV19 to TRBJ2-5; 13 nucleotides line up with TRBD2. Germline V gives CDR1 LNHDA, CDR2 SQIVND (reference sequence). The CDR3 covers 16 residues. The V gene end was trimmed by 6 bases and the J gene end by 5 bases; junction bases not matched to a gene: 9. The CDR3 coding sequence is TGTGCCAGTAGCGCGGAGGGACTAGCGGGATTGGAGACCCAGTACTTC. It is translated as CASSAEGLAGLETQYF. Full variable domain (rest looked up from reference TRBV19 and TRBJ2-5): DGGITQSPKYLFRKEGQNVTLSCEQNLNHDAMYWYRQDPGQGLRLIYYSQIVNDFQKGDIAEGYSVSREKKESFPLTVTSAQKNPTAFYLCASSAEGLAGLETQYFGPGTRLLVL.

This clone is a singleton in its sample. The rearrangement links TRBV27 to TRBJ2-2; D uncertain. CDR1 and CDR2 (germline): MNHEY, SMNVEV (reference sequence). The CDR3 consists of 15 residues. Between the trimmed V and J ends, which lost 2 bases and 3 bases, there was a span of 10 bases. In DNA form, the CDR3 reads TGTGCCAGCAGTTTAGTCTATGCCCACACCGGGGAGCTGTTTTTT. It is translated as CASSLVYAHTGELFF.

V gene TRBV7-6 combines with J gene TRBJ2-2; D is undetermined. The CDR3 contains 15 residues. The V gene lost 3 bases and the J gene lost 5 bases, with 13 bases spanning the gap. Germline V gene lookup returns CDR1 SGHVS and CDR2 FNYEAQ. CDR3 sequence reads: CASSFPPSGTGELFF. CDR3 DNA sequence: TGTGCCAGCAGCTTCCCCCCCTCGGGTACCGGGGAGCTGTTTTTT.

This chain uses TRBV7-3 with TRBJ2-7; 9 bases are a match to TRBD2. J was trimmed by 6 bases and V by 3 bases; bases with no gene match: 9. The CDR3 spans 15 residues. Germline CDR1 and CDR2: SGHTA and FQGTGA. The DNA of the CDR3 is TGTGCCAGCAGCTTCCCGGTTAGCGGGAGTAGCGAGCAGTACTTC. Residues: CASSFPVSGSSEQYF.

This chain links TRBV7-9 with TRBJ1-1; perhaps TRBD1 as D (6 bases). The CDR3 totals 13 residues. Germline V gene sequence: CDR1 SEHNR, CDR2 FQNEAQ (reference sequence). Trimming cost V 1 base and J 4 bases, with 7 bases left between them. Here the CDR3 DNA reads TGTGCCAGCAGCTTAGTGGACAGCACTGAAGCTTTCTTT. Translating gives CASSLVDSTEAFF.

The gene calls are TRBV4-3 and TRBJ2-3; perhaps TRBD2 as D (5 bases). V lost 0 bases and J 1 base, leaving 14 bases between the germline ends. Looked up from germline, CDR1 is LGHNA and CDR2 is YSLEER. The CDR3 covers 17 residues. In nucleotides, the CDR3 is TGCGCCAGCAGCCAAGATTTCCCGAGGGCGGGCACAGATACGCAGTATTTT. This encodes CASSQDFPRAGTDTQYF.

V gene TRBV5-1 combines with J gene TRBJ2-2; no firm D call. V lost 4 bases to trimming and J lost 3 bases, with 7 bases between them. The germline gives CDR1 SGHRS, CDR2 YFSETQ. The CDR3 has 13 amino acids. CDR3 residues: CASSGGDTGELFF. CDR3 DNA: TGCGCCAGCAGCGGCGGAGACACCGGGGAGCTGTTTTTT. The full variable domain, completed using reference TRBV5-1 and TRBJ2-2, is KAGVTQTPRYLIKTRGQQVTLSCSPISGHRSVSWYQQTPGQGLQFLFEYFSETQRNKGNFPGRFSGRQFSNSRSEMNVSTLELGDSALYLCASSGGDTGELFFGEGSRLTVL.

This sequence joins TRBV7-6 and TRBJ2-1; 10 nucleotides match TRBD2. The CDR3 is made up of 18 amino acids. V lost 1 base, J lost 5 bases, and 11 bases stayed unmatched. Germline CDR1 is SGHVS and CDR2 is FNYEAQ. CDR3 sequence (DNA): TGTGCCAGCAGCTTAGTCGGGAGGGCTAGCGGGAGTGACAATGAGCAGTTCTTC. This codes for CASSLVGRASGSDNEQFF.

The chain is built from TRBV4-1 and TRBJ2-2; the D is unclear. V was pared by 5 bases and J by 5 bases, with 9 bases between. This CDR3 has 13 amino acids. Germline values: CDR1 MGHRA, CDR2 YSYEKL. The DNA of the CDR3 is TGCGCCAGCAGCGATCTAGAGACCGGGGAGCTGTTTTTT. Translating it yields CASSDLETGELFF.

The V call is TRBV14, the J call TRBJ1-1; possibly TRBD1 for D (6 bases). Germline assignment: CDR1 SGHDN and CDR2 FVKESK. Trimming shortened V by 3 bases and J by 3 bases, and 17 bases separated the two germline ends. The CDR3 length is 16 residues. The CDR3 region is CASSHARGGGDTEAFF. The DNA for the CDR3 is TGTGCCAGCAGCCATGCCAGGGGCGGGGGAGACACTGAAGCTTTCTTT. The full variable domain, in which reference TRBV14 and TRBJ1-1 provide the parts outside the CDR3, is EAGVTQFPSHSVIEKGQTVTLRCDPISGHDNLYWYRRVMGKEIKFLLHFVKESKQDESGMPNNRFLAERTGGTYSTLKVQPAELEDSGVYFCASSHARGGGDTEAFFGQGTRLTVV.

This chain joins TRBV28 and TRBJ1-5; weak D call: TRBD1 (5 bases). The CDR3 contains 17 residues. Trimming took off 2 bases at V and 1 base at J, with 15 bases between the two ends. In germline, CDR1 is MDHEN, CDR2 SYDVKM. The CDR3: CASSLPYPTESNQPQHF. CDR3 bases: TGTGCCAGCAGTTTACCCTACCCGACAGAGAGCAATCAGCCCCAGCATTTT.

The gene calls are TRBV2 and TRBJ2-2; 7 bases map to TRBD1. Germline CDR1 reads SNHLY; CDR2 reads FYNNEI. V trimming: 3 bases; J trimming: 5 bases; junction bases outside the gene matches: 6. CDR3 length equals 15 residues. CDR3 in DNA: TGTGCCAGCAGTGAGACAGGGATTGGAACCGGGGAGCTGTTTTTT. Its protein is CASSETGIGTGELFF. The whole variable domain, filled in from reference TRBV2 and TRBJ2-2, reads EPEVTQTPSHQVTQMGQEVILRCVPISNHLYFYWYRQILGQKVEFLVSFYNNEISEKSEIFDDQFSVERPDGSNFTLKIRSTKLEDSAMYFCASSETGIGTGELFFGEGSRLTVL.

The chain employs TRBV9 and TRBJ2-7; 10 bases are shared with TRBD2. Per germline, CDR1 SGDLS and CDR2 YYNGEE. With 3 bases clipped from V and 4 bases from J, the junction kept 13 bases outside the gene matches. The CDR3 is made up of 17 amino acids. The chain's CDR3 is CASSASSSSGRWYEQYF. In nucleotides, the CDR3 is TGTGCCAGCAGCGCGTCCTCTTCTAGCGGGAGATGGTACGAGCAGTACTTC.

This clone appeared once. The gene calls are TRBV28 and TRBJ2-1, with 7 bases matching TRBD1. Looked up from germline, CDR1 is MDHEN and CDR2 is SYDVKM. This CDR3 comprises 14 residues. V shed 5 bases, J shed 5 bases, and the junction held 6 bases outside the gene matches. This CDR3 reads CASSLLTGNNEQFF. The CDR3, as DNA: TGTGCCAGCAGTCTATTGACAGGGAACAATGAGCAGTTCTTC.

V usage is TRBV19 and J usage is TRBJ2-7; D ambiguous. V lost 3 bases to trimming and J lost 0 bases, with 12 bases between them. The CDR3 sequence is 15 residues long. The V gene's germline CDR1 is LNHDA and CDR2 SQIVND (reference sequence). The CDR3 here is CASSIGPESSYEQYF. The CDR3 nucleotides are TGTGCCAGTAGTATCGGTCCGGAAAGCTCCTACGAGCAGTACTTC.

The table lists this clone with a count of one. This sequence joins TRBV14 and TRBJ1-1; TRBD1 is a possible D gene (6 bases). V was cut by 0 bases and J by 2 bases, with 13 bases left in between. The CDR3 extends over 16 amino acids. Germline CDR1 SGHDN, CDR2 FVKESK. The CDR3 loop reads CASSQDFRGANTEAFF. The DNA of the CDR3 is TGTGCCAGCAGCCAAGATTTTCGGGGGGCCAACACTGAAGCTTTCTTT.

Regarding this clone: One end of the junction varies from germline; a read error may be responsible. This specimen includes other DNA sequences encoding the same CDR3. This chain uses TRBV6-5 with TRBJ2-5; D unresolved. The CDR3 has 11 amino acids. Germline CDR1 MNHEY, CDR2 SVGAGI. The CDR3 spells CASSYQETQYF. As DNA, the CDR3 is TGTGCCAGCAGTTACCAGGAGACCCAGTACTTC.

The rearrangement links TRBV7-9 to TRBJ1-2; D ambiguous. CDR1 and CDR2 (germline): SEHNR, FQNEAQ (reference sequence). V was clipped by 0 bases and J by 4 bases, with 6 bases between them. This CDR3 spans 13 amino acids. CDR3 in amino acids: CASSLAHGYGYTF. The DNA for the CDR3 is TGTGCCAGCAGCTTAGCGCACGGCTATGGCTACACCTTC.

J is TRBJ2-1 and V is TRBV27, with a possible D match to TRBD2 (5 bases). Trimming removed 0 bases from V and 7 bases from J, with 22 bases in between. This CDR3 has 18 residues. The germline gives CDR1 MNHEY, CDR2 SMNVEV (reference sequence). This CDR3 reads CASSLSWTAITQRNEQFF. The CDR3 region has the DNA TGTGCCAGCAGTTTATCGTGGACCGCCATAACCCAGCGGAATGAGCAGTTCTTC.

V gene TRBV11-3 combines with J gene TRBJ2-5; D unresolved. CDR3 size: 15 residues. V lost 1 base to trimming and J lost 3 bases, with 12 bases between them. Per germline, CDR1 SGHNT and CDR2 YENEEA. The CDR3 loop reads CASSLGRDAKETQYF. The CDR3 DNA sequence: TGTGCCAGCAGCTTAGGAAGGGATGCGAAAGAGACCCAGTACTTC.

This clone was counted a single time. The chain has TRBV11-2 and TRBJ2-1; 9 bases align to TRBD2. V shed 5 bases, J shed 7 bases, and the junction held 12 bases outside the gene matches. Germline-derived CDR1 and CDR2 are SGHAT and FQNNGV. The CDR3 loop spans 16 amino acids. In DNA form, the CDR3 reads TGTGCCAGCAGCCCACCTGGGCTAGCGGGATTTAATGAGCAGTTCTTC. Its protein product is CASSPPGLAGFNEQFF.

The V gene is TRBV28, the J gene TRBJ2-7; D not resolved. The CDR3 spans 13 residues. V lost 5 bases, J lost 6 bases, and 14 bases lay in between. Germline assignment: CDR1 MDHEN and CDR2 SYDVKM. CDR3 amino acids: CASSAPPSLEQYF. DNA for the CDR3: TGTGCCAGCAGTGCGCCGCCCAGCCTCGAGCAGTACTTC.

The V call is TRBV4-1, the J call TRBJ2-7, with a tentative D call TRBD1 (6 bases). Germline V CDR1 and CDR2: MGHRA, YSYEKL. This CDR3 has 13 residues. The V end was cut by 4 bases, the J end by 6 bases, with 13 bases between. The CDR3 bases are TGCGCCAGCAGCCTAAGTCTAGGGGGCGAGCAGTACTTC. This translates into CASSLSLGGEQYF.

The V gene is TRBV9, the J gene TRBJ2-5; 7 bases line up with TRBD1. The CDR3 extends over 15 amino acids. With V trimmed by 3 bases and J by 1 base, 6 bases remained unmatched. CDR1 is SGDLS and CDR2 is YYNGEE in the germline V gene. CDR3 sequence: CASSEGTAPQETQYF. The CDR3, as DNA: TGTGCCAGCAGCGAGGGGACAGCTCCCCAAGAGACCCAGTACTTC.

This rearrangement joins TRBV4-1 to TRBJ1-1, with D tentatively TRBD1 (5 bases). Between the trimmed V and J ends, which lost 7 bases and 0 bases, there was a span of 12 bases. Germline-derived CDR1 and CDR2 are MGHRA and YSYEKL. The CDR3 runs 14 residues. Written as DNA, the CDR3 is TGCGCCAGCATCCAGACAGCTCTGAACACTGAAGCTTTCTTT. It encodes CASIQTALNTEAFF.

The J gene is TRBJ1-1, the V gene TRBV13; the D gene is possibly TRBD1 (5 bases). Germline values: CDR1 PRHDT, CDR2 FYEKMQ (reference sequence). The CDR3 totals 15 residues. V lost 4 bases, J lost 1 base, and 13 bases lay in between. CDR3 protein: CASSSRGSWNTEAFF. CDR3 bases: TGTGCCAGCAGCTCTAGGGGCTCGTGGAACACTGAAGCTTTCTTT.